This TCR beta chain emerged from a study of blood T cell repertoires in COVID-19. Study-wide context: Nucleic acid was either cDNA or gDNA, and it came from T cells, B-cell-depleted T cells, or PBMCs.

Authors' methods: Estimation of nucleated cell counts relied on the amplification of reference gene primers. Clones were read by immunoSEQ multiplex PCR, and TCRdb kept only the in-frame ones, dropping some. Clone size and the V and J calls come from that table; the DNA yielded D and trimming. The sample holds around 47,000 clones, around 80% seen once. This CDR3 spans 13 amino acids. Per germline, CDR1 GTSNPN and CDR2 SVGIG (reference sequence). Trimming cost V 0 bases and J 2 bases, with 8 bases left between them. Sequencing input: peripheral blood. This sequence joins TRBV30 and TRBJ2-7; TRBD2 might be the D (5 bases). The receptor comes from a woman at least 80 years old with COVID-19, enrolled during active disease. The CDR3, as DNA: TGTGCCTGGAGTGTATCCGGGGCCTACGAGCAGTACTTC. It is translated as CAWSVSGAYEQYF.